The text below deals with one T cell receptor beta chain. Antigen unknown. The data stem from a study of T cell responses to AZD1222 COVID-19 vaccine. Study-wide results and caveats: Most donors were white British, females outnumbered males, and clonal diversity was possibly underestimated.

From germline, CDR1 is SGHRS and CDR2 YFSETQ. CDR3 length: 15 amino acids. V lost 3 bases and J lost 9; bases outside the gene matches: 3. Sequencing used immunoSEQ multiplex PCR; TCRdb keeps in-frame clones, though not all of them. Of under 100,000 clones listed, over 70% are singletons. This receptor was obtained from an adult in good health. Here the sequenced sample was peripheral blood, taken on day 0 of AZD1222 vaccination. This chain links TRBV5-1 with TRBJ2-1, with 16 positions matching TRBD2. CDR3 nucleotide sequence: TGCGCCAGCAGCTCCGGGACTAGCGGGAGGGGTGAGCAGTTCTTC. Protein product: CASSSGTSGRGEQFF.